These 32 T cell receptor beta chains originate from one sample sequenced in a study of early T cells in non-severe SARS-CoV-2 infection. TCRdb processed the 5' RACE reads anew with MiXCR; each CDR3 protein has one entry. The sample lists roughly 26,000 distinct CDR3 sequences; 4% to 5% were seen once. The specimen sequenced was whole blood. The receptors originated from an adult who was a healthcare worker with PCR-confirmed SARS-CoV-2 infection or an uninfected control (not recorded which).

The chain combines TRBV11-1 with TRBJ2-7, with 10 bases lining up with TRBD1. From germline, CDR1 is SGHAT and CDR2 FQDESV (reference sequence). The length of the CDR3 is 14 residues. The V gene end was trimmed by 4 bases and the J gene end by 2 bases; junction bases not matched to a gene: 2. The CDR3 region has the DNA TGTGCCAGCAGCTCGGGACAGGGGCCCTACGAGCAGTACTTC. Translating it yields CASSSGQGPYEQYF.

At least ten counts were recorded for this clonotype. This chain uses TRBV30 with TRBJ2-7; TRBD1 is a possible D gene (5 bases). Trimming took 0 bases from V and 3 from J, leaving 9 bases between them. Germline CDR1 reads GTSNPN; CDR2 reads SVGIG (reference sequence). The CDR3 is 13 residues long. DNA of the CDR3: TGTGCCTGGAGTGTTGGGGCCAACTACGAGCAGTACTTC. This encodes CAWSVGANYEQYF.

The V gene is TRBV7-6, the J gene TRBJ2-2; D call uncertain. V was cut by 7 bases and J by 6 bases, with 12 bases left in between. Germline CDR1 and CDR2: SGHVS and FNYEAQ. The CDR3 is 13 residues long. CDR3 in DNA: TGTGCCAGCACCCCGCTAGGTCCCGGGGAGCTGTTTTTT. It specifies CASTPLGPGELFF.

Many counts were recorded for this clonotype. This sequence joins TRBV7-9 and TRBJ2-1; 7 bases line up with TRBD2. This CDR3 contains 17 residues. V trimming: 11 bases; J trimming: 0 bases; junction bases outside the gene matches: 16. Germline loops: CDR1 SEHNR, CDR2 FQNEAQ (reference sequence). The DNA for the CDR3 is TGTGCCCCAGGAGTGCTAGCGGACCAGAGCTCCTACAATGAGCAGTTCTTC. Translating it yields CAPGVLADQSSYNEQFF.

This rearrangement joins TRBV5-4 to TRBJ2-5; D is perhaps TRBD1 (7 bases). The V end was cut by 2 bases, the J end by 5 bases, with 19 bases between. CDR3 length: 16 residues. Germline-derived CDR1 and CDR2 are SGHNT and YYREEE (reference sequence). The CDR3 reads CASSLAGGQEQETQYF. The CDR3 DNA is TGTGCCAGCAGCTTAGCAGGGGGGCAAGAACAGGAGACCCAGTACTTC.

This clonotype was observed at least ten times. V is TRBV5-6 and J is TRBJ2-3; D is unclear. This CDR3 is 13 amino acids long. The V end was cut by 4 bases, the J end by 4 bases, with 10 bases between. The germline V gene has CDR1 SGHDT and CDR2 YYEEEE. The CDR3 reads CASSPRFPDTQYF. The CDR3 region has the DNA TGTGCCAGCAGCCCCCGCTTTCCAGATACGCAGTATTTT.

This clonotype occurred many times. The DNA for the CDR3 is TGTGCCAGCAGCTTAGATACTAGCGGGAGGTACGAGCAGTACTTC. Its translation is CASSLDTSGRYEQYF. The chain links TRBV7-2 to TRBJ2-7; 12 bases fit TRBD2. The germline gives CDR1 SGHTA, CDR2 FQGNSA. The CDR3 is 15 amino acids. The V and J ends lost 1 base and 4 bases, in that order; junction bases with no gene match: 2.

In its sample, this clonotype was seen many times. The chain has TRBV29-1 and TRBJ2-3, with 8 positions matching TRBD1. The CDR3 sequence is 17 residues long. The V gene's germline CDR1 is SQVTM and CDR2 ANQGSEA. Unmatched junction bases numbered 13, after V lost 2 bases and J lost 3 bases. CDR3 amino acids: CSVEKGGTGGSTDTQYF. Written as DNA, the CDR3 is TGCAGCGTTGAAAAGGGTGGGACAGGAGGGAGTACAGATACGCAGTATTTT.

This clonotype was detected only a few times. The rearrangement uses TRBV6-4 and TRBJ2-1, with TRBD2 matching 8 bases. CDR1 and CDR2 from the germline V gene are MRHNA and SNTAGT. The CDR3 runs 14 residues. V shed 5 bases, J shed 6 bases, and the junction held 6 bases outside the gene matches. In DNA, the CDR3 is TGTGCCAGCAGTCGGGAGGGAACCGGCAATGAGCAGTTCTTC. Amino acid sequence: CASSREGTGNEQFF.

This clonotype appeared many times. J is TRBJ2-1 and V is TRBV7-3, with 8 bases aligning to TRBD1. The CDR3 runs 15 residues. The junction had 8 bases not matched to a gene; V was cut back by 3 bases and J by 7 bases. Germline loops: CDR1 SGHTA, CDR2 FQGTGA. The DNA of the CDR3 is TGTGCCAGCAGCTTGACTCAGGGGGCGCGAAATGAGCAGTTCTTC. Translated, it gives CASSLTQGARNEQFF.

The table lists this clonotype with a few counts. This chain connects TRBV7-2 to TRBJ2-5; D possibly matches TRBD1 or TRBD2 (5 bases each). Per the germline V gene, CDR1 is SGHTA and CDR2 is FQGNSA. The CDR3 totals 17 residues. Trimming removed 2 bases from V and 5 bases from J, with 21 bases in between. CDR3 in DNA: TGTGCCAGCAGCTTACAGTTGCGGGCCCATAAGGGGGAGACCCAGTACTTC. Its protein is CASSLQLRAHKGETQYF.

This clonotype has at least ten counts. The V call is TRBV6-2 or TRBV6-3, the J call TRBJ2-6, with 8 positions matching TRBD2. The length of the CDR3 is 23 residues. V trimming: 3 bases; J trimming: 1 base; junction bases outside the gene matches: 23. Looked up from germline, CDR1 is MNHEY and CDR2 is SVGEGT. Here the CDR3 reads CASSYVAAQSTSGSYSGANVLTF. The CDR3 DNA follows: TGTGCCAGCAGTTATGTGGCAGCCCAAAGTACTAGCGGAAGTTATTCTGGGGCCAACGTCCTGACTTTC.

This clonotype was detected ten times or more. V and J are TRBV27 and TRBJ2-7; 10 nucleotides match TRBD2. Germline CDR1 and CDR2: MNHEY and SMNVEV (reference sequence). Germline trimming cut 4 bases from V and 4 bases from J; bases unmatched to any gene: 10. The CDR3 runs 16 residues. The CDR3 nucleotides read TGTGCCAGCAGTTGGACTAGCGGCCCGGAAGGTTACGAGCAGTACTTC. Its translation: CASSWTSGPEGYEQYF.

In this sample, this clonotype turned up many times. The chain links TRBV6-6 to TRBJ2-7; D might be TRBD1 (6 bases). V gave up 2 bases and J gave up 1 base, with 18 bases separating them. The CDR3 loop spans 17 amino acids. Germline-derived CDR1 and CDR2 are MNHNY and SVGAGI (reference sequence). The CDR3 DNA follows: TGTGCCAGCAGTTACAGTCCCGGCGCAGGGGCGTCCTACGAGCAGTACTTC. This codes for CASSYSPGAGASYEQYF.

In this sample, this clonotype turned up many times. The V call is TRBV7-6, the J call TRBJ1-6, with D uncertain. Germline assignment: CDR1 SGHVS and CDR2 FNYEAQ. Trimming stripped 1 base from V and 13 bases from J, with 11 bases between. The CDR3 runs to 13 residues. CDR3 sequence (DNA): TGTGCCAGCAGCTTAGGAGGAGGTACGCCCCTCCACTTT. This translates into CASSLGGGTPLHF.

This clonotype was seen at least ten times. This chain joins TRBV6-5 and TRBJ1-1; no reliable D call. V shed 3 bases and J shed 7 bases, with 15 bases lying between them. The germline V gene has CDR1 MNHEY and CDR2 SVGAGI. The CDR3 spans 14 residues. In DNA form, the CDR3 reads TGTGCCAGCAGTTATAGTAGGACGGCCTATGAAGCTTTCTTT. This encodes CASSYSRTAYEAFF.

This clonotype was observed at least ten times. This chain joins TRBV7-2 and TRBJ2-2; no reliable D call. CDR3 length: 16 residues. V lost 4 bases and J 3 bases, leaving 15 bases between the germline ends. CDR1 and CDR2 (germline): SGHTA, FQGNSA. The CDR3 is CASSSRWERDTGELFF. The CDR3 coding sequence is TGTGCCAGCAGCTCTAGGTGGGAAAGGGACACCGGGGAGCTGTTTTTT. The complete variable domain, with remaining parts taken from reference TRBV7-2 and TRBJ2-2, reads GAGVSQSPSNKVTEKGKDVELRCDPISGHTALYWYRQSLGQGLEFLIYFQGNSAPDKSGLPSDRFSAERTGGSVSTLTIQRTQQEDSAVYLCASSSRWERDTGELFFGEGSRLTVL.

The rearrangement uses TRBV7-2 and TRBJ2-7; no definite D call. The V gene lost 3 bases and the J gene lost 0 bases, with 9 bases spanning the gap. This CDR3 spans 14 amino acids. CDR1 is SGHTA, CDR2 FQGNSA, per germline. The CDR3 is CASSLMTHSYEQYF. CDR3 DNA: TGTGCCAGCAGCTTGATGACTCACTCCTACGAGCAGTACTTC.

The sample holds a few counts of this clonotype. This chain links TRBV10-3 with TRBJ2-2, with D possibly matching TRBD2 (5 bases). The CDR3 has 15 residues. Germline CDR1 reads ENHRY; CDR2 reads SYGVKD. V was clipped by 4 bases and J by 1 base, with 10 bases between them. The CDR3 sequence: CAISGGEGNTGELFF. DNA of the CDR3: TGTGCCATCAGTGGGGGAGAAGGGAACACCGGGGAGCTGTTTTTT.

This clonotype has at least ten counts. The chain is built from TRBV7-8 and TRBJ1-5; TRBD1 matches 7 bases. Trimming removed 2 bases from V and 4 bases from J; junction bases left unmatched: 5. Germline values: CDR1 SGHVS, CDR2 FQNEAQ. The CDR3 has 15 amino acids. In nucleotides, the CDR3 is TGTGCCAGCAGCTTACTCCCGACAGGGAATCAGCCCCAGCATTTT. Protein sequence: CASSLLPTGNQPQHF.

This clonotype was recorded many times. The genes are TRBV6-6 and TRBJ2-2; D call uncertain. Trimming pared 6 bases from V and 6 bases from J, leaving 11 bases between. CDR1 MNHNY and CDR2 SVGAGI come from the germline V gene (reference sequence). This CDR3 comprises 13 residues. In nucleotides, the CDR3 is TGTGCCAGCAGGTTTTCCCAAGCCGGGGAGCTGTTTTTT. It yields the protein CASRFSQAGELFF.

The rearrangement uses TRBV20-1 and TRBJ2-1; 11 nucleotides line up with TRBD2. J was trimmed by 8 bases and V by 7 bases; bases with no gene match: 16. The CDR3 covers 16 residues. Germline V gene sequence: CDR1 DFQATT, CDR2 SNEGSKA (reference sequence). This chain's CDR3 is CSGHPGLAGPAHEQFF. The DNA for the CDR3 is TGCAGTGGGCATCCCGGACTAGCGGGTCCAGCCCATGAGCAGTTCTTC.

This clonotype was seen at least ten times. CDR3 residues: CASSAPHRGETQYF. CDR3 sequence (DNA): TGTGCCAGCAGCGCCCCACACAGGGGAGAGACCCAGTACTTC. This chain uses TRBV7-2 with TRBJ2-5; 7 bases match TRBD1. CDR3 length: 14 residues. The J segment lost 4 bases and the V segment lost 5 bases, leaving 7 bases of the junction unmatched. Looked up from germline, CDR1 is SGHTA and CDR2 is FQGNSA.

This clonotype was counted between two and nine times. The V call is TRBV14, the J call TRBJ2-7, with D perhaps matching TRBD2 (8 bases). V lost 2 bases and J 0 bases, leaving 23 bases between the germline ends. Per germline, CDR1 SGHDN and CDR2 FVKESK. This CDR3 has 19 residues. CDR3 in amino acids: CASSQFPGGGLAGSYEQYF. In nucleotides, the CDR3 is TGTGCCAGCAGCCAATTTCCAGGGGGAGGGCTAGCGGGCTCCTACGAGCAGTACTTC.

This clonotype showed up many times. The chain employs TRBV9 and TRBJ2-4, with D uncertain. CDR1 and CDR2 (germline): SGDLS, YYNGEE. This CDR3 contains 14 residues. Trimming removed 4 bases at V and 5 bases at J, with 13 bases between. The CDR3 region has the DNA TGTGCCAGCAGCCCGTTAACGTCCCAAAACATTCAGTACTTC. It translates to CASSPLTSQNIQYF.

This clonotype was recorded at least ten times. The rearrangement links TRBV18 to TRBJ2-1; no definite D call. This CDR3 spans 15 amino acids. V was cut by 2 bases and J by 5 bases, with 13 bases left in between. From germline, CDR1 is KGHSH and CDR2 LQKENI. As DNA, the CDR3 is TGTGCCAGCTCACCAATGACAACCTCTAACAATGAGCAGTTCTTC. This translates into CASSPMTTSNNEQFF.

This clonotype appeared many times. The CDR3 nucleotides are TGTGCCAGCAGCTTGCGGTTGTTCCACAATGAGCAGTTCTTC. Translating gives CASSLRLFHNEQFF. The V and J genes are TRBV13 and TRBJ2-1; D is uncertain. The CDR3 has 14 amino acids. V gave up 3 bases and J gave up 5 bases, with 11 bases separating them. CDR1 and CDR2 from the germline V gene are PRHDT and FYEKMQ (reference sequence). Using reference TRBV13 and TRBJ2-1 for the parts outside the CDR3, the full variable domain is AAGVIQSPRHLIKEKRETATLKCYPIPRHDTVYWYQQGPGQDPQFLISFYEKMQSDKGSIPDRFSAQQFSDYHSELNMSSLELGDSALYFCASSLRLFHNEQFFGPGTRLTVL.

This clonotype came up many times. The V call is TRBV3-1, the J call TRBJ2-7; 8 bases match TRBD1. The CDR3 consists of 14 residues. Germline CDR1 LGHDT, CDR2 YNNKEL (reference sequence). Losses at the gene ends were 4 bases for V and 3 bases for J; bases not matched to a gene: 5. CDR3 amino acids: CASSLGQGNYEQYF. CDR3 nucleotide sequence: TGTGCCAGCAGCCTTGGACAGGGTAACTACGAGCAGTACTTC.

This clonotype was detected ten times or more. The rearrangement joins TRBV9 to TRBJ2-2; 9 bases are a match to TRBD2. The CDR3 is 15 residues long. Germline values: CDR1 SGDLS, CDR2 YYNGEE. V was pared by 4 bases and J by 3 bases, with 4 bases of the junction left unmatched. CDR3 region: CASSYVAGDTGELFF. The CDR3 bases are TGTGCCAGCAGCTACGTAGCGGGAGACACCGGGGAGCTGTTTTTT.

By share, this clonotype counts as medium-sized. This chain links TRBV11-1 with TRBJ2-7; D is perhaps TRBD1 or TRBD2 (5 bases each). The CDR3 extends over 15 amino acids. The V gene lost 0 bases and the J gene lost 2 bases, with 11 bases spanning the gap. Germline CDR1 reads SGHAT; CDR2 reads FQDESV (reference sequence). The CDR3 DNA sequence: TGTGCCAGCAGCTTAGCGGGGGTCGATACCTACGAGCAGTACTTC. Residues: CASSLAGVDTYEQYF. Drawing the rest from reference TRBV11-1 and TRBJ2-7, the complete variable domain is EAEVAQSPRYKITEKSQAVAFWCDPISGHATLYWYRQILGQGPELLVQFQDESVVDDSQLPKDRFSAERLKGVDSTLKIQPAELGDSAMYLCASSLAGVDTYEQYFGPGTRLTVT.

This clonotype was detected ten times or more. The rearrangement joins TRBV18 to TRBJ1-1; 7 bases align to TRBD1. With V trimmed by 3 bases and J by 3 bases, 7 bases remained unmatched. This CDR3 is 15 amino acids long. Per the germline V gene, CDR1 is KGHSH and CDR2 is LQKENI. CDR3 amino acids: CASSPAGQLYTEAFF. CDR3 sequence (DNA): TGTGCCAGCTCACCTGCGGGACAGCTATACACTGAAGCTTTCTTT.

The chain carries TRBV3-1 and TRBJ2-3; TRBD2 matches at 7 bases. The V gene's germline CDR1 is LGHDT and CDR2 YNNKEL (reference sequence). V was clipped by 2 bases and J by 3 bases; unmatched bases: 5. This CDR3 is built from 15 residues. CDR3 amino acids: CASSQSQRGTDTQYF. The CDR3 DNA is TGTGCCAGCAGCCAATCTCAGCGGGGAACAGATACGCAGTATTTT.